This T cell receptor beta chain was found in a study of response to subunit inactivated influenza vaccine (dated by TCRdb to the late 2010s). The study in broad terms: The study used deep quantitative T cell receptor repertoire profiling to track responses to a trivalent subunit inactivated influenza vaccine. General study outcomes and caveats: According to the authors, only a limited number of new T cells may be recruited by each seasonal influenza vaccination.

The library was produced with RT-PCR. Sequencing used an Illumina HiSeq 2500. The raw public reads went through TCRdb reprocessing: fastp at Q25, MiXCR clone calling, in-frame beta chains kept. Every CDR3 protein is listed once, alongside the most common genes and DNA of its rows. For this sample the table gives around 200,000 distinct CDR3 sequences, of which approximately 8.7% were detected only once. The leading ten clones occupy approximately 11% of the sample. The CDR3 runs 16 amino acids, cysteine and phenylalanine included. Left in the record is the CDR3 DNA by itself, 48 bases read in frame from the first base. For CDR1 and CDR2, the germline V gene lists MNHEY and SVGEGT. The V and J ends are trimmed by 0 bases and 3 bases, leaving 15 bases between them. About this clonotype: This receptor's antigen is unknown. Base qualities were left out, and no much larger clone turns up one base away.

Sequencing used non-naive T cells sorted from PBMCs, obtained on the day of vaccination. The cell subset or site tag for this specimen amounts to: memory T cell fraction. The clonotype comes from a man aged 45-60 years who received an inactivated influenza vaccine. Donor details come from another sample of the same person, matched by shared clones. The V gene is TRBV6-2 or TRBV6-3 and the J gene is TRBJ2-7; D gene: possibly TRBD2, on 5 matching bases. Here the CDR3 is given as CASSYSFTGYSYEQYF. The DNA sequence is TGTGCCAGCAGTTACTCTTTCACGGGATATAGCTACGAGCAGTACTTC.